The 3 T cell receptor beta chains below all came from one sample that was sequenced in a study of long-term antiretroviral therapy in people with HIV. Assay version v3.0 of immunoSEQ was used, and it was run at survey level. Measured with immunoSEQ multiplex PCR; TCRdb has only the in-frame clones, and not every one. The sample lists around 12,000 clones; roughly 80% were seen once. The input for sequencing was unsorted PBMCs, taken roughly 8.1 years after starting antiretroviral therapy. The receptor set was obtained from a man over 45 with HIV.

The genes are TRBV5-4 and TRBJ2-7, with no clear D. CDR1 and CDR2 from the germline V gene are SGHNT and YYREEE (reference sequence). The V end was cut by 4 bases, the J end by 7 bases, with 9 bases between. The CDR3 has 11 amino acids. CDR3 protein: CASSEGEEQYF. The CDR3 DNA reads TGTGCCAGCAGCGAAGGAGAGGAGCAGTACTTC.

The rearrangement links TRBV19 to TRBJ2-7; 7 positions agree with TRBD1. This CDR3 has 14 amino acids. J gave up 3 bases and V 5 bases, and 7 bases lay outside the gene matches. The V gene's germline CDR1 is LNHDA and CDR2 SQIVND (reference sequence). The DNA of the CDR3 is TGTGCCAGTAGTTCAGGGGGACAGTTCTACGAGCAGTACTTC. Amino acids: CASSSGGQFYEQYF.

This rearrangement joins TRBV27 to TRBJ2-2; TRBD1 matches at 7 bases. Looked up from germline, CDR1 is MNHEY and CDR2 is SMNVEV (reference sequence). Germline trimming cut 3 bases from V and 6 bases from J; bases unmatched to any gene: 7. The CDR3 is made up of 15 amino acids. CDR3 nucleotides: TGTGCCAGCAGTTTCTACCCCCAGGGGGCCGGGGAGCTGTTTTTT. It codes for CASSFYPQGAGELFF.